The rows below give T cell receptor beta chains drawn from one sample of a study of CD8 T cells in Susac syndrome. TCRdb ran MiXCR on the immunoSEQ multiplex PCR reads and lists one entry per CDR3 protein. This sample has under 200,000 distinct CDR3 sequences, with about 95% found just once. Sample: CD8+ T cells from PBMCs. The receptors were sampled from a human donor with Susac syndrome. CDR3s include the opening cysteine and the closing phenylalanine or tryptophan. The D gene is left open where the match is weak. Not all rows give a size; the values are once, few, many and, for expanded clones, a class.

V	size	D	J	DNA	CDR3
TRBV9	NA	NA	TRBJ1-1	TGTGCCAGCAGCGTAGATGTCGGGGGAAACACTGAAGCTTTCTTT	CASSVDVGGNTEAFF
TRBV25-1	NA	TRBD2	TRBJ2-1	TGTGCCAGCAGTGAAGCAAGCGGGAGTCTTTACAATGAGCAGTTCTTC	CASSEASGSLYNEQFF
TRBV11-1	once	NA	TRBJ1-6	TGTGCCAGCAGCTTATCCAGGGGATCACCCCTCCACTTT	CASSLSRGSPLHF
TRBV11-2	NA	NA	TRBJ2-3	TGTGCCAGCAGCATACCCGGGACCGGCATGTATTTT	CASSIPGTGMYF
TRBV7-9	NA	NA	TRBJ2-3	TGTGCCAGCAGCCCACCGACATCAGATACGCAGTATTTT	CASSPPTSDTQYF
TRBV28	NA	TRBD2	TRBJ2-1	TGTGCCAGCAGTTTCTTAGCGGGAGAGGCGGATGAGCAGTTCTTC	CASSFLAGEADEQFF
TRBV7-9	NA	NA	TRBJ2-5	TGTGCCAGCAGCTTAGATACCTCCCAAGAGACCCAGTACTTC	CASSLDTSQETQYF
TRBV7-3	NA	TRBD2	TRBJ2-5	TGTGCCAGCTTCCAGTCTAGCGGGGGCCAAGAGACCCAGTACTTC	CASFQSSGGQETQYF
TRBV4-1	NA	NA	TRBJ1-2	TGCGCCAGCAGCCAAGATAGTACAGGGCGGAATGGCTACACCTTC	CASSQDSTGRNGYTF
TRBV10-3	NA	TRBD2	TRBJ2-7	TGTGCCATCAGTGAGTCGACGGGACTAGCGGTCTCAGAGCAGTACTTC	CAISESTGLAVSEQYF
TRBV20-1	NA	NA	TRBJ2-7	TGCAGTGCTAGAATATTGAGCGGTGGGAGCCAGCAGTACTTC	CSARILSGGSQQYF
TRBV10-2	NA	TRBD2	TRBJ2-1	TGCGCCAGCAAGGCTAGCGGCCTATACAATGAGCAGTTCTTC	CASKASGLYNEQFF
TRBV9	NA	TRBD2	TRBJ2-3	TGTGCCAGCAGCACCGGGACTAGCGGGGTCACAGATACGCAGTATTTT	CASSTGTSGVTDTQYF
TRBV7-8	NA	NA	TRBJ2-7	TGTGCCAGCAGCTCCCAAGAACTAGCCAGGCAGTACTTC	CASSSQELARQYF
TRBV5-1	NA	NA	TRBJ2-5	TGCGCCACCACGAAGACCCAGTACTTC	CATTKTQYF
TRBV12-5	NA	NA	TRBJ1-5	TGTGCTAGTGCCCTCGGTGATAATCAGCCCCAGCATTTT	CASALGDNQPQHF
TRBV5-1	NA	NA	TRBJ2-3	TGCGCCAGCAGCTTGTTCGGGGTGAGCACAGATACGCAGTATTTT	CASSLFGVSTDTQYF
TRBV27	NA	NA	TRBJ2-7	TGTGCCAGCAGTTTATCGGGGGGCGGCTACGAGCAGTACTTC	CASSLSGGGYEQYF